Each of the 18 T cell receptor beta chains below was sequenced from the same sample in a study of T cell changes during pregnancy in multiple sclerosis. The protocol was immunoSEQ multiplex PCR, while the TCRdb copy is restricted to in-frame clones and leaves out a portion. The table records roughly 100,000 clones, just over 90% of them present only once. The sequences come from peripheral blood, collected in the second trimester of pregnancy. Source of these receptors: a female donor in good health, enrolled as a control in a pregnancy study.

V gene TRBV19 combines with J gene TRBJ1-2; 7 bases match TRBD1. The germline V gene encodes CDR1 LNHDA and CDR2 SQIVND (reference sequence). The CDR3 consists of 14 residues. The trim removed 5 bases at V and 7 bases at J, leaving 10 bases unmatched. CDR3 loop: CASSSQQGYSGYTF. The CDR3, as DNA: TGTGCCAGTAGTTCCCAACAGGGGTACTCTGGCTACACCTTC.

Here the CDR3 reads CASTFSGTGPTEAFF. The CDR3 DNA is TGTGCCAGCACCTTCTCCGGGACAGGGCCCACTGAAGCTTTCTTT. The rearrangement joins TRBV6-1 to TRBJ1-1; 9 positions match TRBD1. The V segment lost 7 bases and the J segment 4 bases; nucleotides outside the gene matches: 10. The CDR3 has 15 residues. Germline values: CDR1 MNHNS, CDR2 SASEGT.

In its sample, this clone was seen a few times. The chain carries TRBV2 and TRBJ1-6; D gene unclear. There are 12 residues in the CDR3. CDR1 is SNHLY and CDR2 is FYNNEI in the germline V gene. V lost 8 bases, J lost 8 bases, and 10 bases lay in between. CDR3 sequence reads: CASSTRDSPLHF. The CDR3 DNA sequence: TGTGCCAGCTCCACACGGGATTCACCCCTCCACTTT.

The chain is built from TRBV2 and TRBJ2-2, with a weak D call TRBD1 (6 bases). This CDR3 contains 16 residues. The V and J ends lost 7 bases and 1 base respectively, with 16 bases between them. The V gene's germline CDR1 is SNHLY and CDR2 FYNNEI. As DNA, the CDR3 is TGTGCCAGCACATCGTACAGGGTTGAGAACACCGGGGAGCTGTTTTTT. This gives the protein CASTSYRVENTGELFF.

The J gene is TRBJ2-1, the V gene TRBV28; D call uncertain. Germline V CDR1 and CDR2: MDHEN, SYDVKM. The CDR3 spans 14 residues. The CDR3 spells CAHLGRSSYNEQFF. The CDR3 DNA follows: TGTGCTCACCTCGGTCGGAGCTCCTACAATGAGCAGTTCTTC.

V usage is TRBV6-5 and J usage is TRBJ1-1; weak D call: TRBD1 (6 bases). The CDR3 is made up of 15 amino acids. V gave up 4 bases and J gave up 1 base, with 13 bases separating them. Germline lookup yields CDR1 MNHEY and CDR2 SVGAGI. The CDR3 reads CASSSPGRGNTEAFF. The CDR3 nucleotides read TGTGCCAGCAGTTCCCCAGGCAGGGGGAACACTGAAGCTTTCTTT.

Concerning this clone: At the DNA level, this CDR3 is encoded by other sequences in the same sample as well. The CDR3 reads CASSPGRQGNTEAFF. The CDR3 nucleotides read TGCGCCAGCAGCCCCGGGAGACAGGGGAACACTGAAGCTTTCTTT. V is TRBV5-1 and J is TRBJ1-1, with TRBD1 matching 7 bases. This CDR3 has 15 amino acids. Losses at the gene ends were 4 bases for V and 1 base for J; bases not matched to a gene: 7. Per the germline V gene, CDR1 is SGHRS and CDR2 is YFSETQ. Drawing the rest from reference TRBV5-1 and TRBJ1-1, the complete variable domain is KAGVTQTPRYLIKTRGQQVTLSCSPISGHRSVSWYQQTPGQGLQFLFEYFSETQRNKGNFPGRFSGRQFSNSRSEMNVSTLELGDSALYLCASSPGRQGNTEAFFGQGTRLTVV.

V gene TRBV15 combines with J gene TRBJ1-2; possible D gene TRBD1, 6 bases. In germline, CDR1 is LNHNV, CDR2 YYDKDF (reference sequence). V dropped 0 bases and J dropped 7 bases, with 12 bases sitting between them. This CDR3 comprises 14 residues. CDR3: CATSRDPTGSGYTF. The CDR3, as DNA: TGTGCCACCAGCAGAGACCCGACAGGCTCTGGCTACACCTTC.

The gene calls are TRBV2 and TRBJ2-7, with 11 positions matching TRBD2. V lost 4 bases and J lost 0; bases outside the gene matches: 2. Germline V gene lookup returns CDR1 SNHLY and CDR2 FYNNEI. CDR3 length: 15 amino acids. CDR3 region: CASSGGLADSYEQYF. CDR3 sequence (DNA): TGTGCCAGCAGTGGGGGACTAGCGGACTCCTACGAGCAGTACTTC. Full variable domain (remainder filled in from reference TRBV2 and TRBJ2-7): EPEVTQTPSHQVTQMGQEVILRCVPISNHLYFYWYRQILGQKVEFLVSFYNNEISEKSEIFDDQFSVERPDGSNFTLKIRSTKLEDSAMYFCASSGGLADSYEQYFGPGTRLTVT.

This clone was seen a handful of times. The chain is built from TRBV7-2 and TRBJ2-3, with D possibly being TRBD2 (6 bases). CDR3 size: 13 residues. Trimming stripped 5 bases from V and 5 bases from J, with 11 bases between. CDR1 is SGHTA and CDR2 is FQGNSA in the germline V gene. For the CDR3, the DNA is TGTGCCAGCAGCGTCGGGAGCCAAGATACGCAGTATTTT. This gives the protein CASSVGSQDTQYF.

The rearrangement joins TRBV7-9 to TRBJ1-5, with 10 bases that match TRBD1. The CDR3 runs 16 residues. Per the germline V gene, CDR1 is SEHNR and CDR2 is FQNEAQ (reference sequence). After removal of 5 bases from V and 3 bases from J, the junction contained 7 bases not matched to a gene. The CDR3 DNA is TGTGCCAGCAGCGCCGGGACAGGGGTTTACAATCAGCCCCAGCATTTT. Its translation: CASSAGTGVYNQPQHF.

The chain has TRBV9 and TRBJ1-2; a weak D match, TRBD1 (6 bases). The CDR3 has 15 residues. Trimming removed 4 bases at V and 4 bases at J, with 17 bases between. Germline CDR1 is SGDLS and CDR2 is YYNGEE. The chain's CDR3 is CASSPSPGDGYGYTF. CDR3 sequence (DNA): TGTGCCAGCAGCCCCAGCCCAGGGGACGGCTATGGCTACACCTTC.

This chain's CDR3 is CATSRDLQGFFGNSPLHF. The CDR3 bases are TGTGCCACCAGCAGAGACTTACAGGGTTTTTTTGGTAATTCACCCCTCCACTTT. The genes are TRBV15 and TRBJ1-6; D is perhaps TRBD1 (6 bases). The V end was cut by 0 bases, the J end by 6 bases, with 18 bases between. The germline V gene has CDR1 LNHNV and CDR2 YYDKDF (reference sequence). The CDR3 is made up of 18 amino acids.

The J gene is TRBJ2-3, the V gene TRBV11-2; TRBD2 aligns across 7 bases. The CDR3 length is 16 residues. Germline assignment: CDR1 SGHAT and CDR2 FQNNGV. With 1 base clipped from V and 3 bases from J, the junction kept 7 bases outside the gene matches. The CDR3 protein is CASSLVRGAGTDTQYF. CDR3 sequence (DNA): TGTGCCAGCAGCTTAGTTCGGGGAGCGGGGACAGATACGCAGTATTTT.

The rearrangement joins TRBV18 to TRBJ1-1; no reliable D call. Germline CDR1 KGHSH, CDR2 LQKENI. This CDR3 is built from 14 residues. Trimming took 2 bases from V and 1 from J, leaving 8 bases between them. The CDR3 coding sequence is TGTGCCAGCTCACCATTAGAGGGGAACACTGAAGCTTTCTTT. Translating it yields CASSPLEGNTEAFF.

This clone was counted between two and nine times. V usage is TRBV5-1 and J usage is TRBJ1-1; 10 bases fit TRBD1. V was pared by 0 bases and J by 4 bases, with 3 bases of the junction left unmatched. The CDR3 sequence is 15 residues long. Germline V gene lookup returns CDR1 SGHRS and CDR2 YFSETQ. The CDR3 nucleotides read TGCGCCAGCAGCTTGGGCGGGACAGGGGCCACTGAAGCTTTCTTT. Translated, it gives CASSLGGTGATEAFF.

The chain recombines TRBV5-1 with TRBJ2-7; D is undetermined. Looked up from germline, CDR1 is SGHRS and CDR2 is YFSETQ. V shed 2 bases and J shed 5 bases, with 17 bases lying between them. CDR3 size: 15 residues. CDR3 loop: CASSFKASPSNEQYF. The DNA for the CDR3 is TGCGCCAGCAGCTTCAAAGCCTCCCCGTCCAACGAGCAGTACTTC.

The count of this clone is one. The CDR3 loop reads CASSQGDSGNTIYF. DNA for the CDR3: TGTGCCAGCAGCCAAGGTGACTCGGGAAACACCATATATTTT. The chain has TRBV28 and TRBJ1-3, with D hard to call. Trimming removed 6 bases from V and 4 bases from J, with 13 bases in between. Germline-derived CDR1 and CDR2 are MDHEN and SYDVKM. CDR3 size: 14 residues.